These 21 T cell receptor beta chains originate from one sample sequenced in a study of blood T cell repertoires in COVID-19. Assay used: immunoSEQ multiplex PCR; TCRdb lists only in-frame clones, some missing. The table records more than 150,000 clones, 84% of them present only once. The sequenced material came from peripheral blood. Source of these receptors: a human donor in a cohort sampled during active COVID-19.

This chain uses TRBV9 with TRBJ1-5; D might be TRBD1 (5 bases). This CDR3 has 15 amino acids. Germline V gives CDR1 SGDLS, CDR2 YYNGEE. V lost 2 bases and J lost 5, with 14 bases in between. The DNA for the CDR3 is TGTGCCAGCAGCGTGGGGGGAAATAAGGATCAGCCCCAGCATTTT. Translating gives CASSVGGNKDQPQHF.

The rearrangement uses TRBV25-1 and TRBJ2-7; TRBD1 agrees at 7 bases. The J segment lost 1 base and the V segment lost 2 bases, leaving 2 bases of the junction unmatched. Per germline, CDR1 MGHDK and CDR2 SYGVNS. The CDR3 runs to 14 residues. CDR3 coding DNA: TGTGCCAGCAGTGAACGGGACAGATCCTACGAGCAGTACTTC. Its translation: CASSERDRSYEQYF.

The chain links TRBV2 to TRBJ1-4; 8 positions agree with TRBD1. Germline assignment: CDR1 SNHLY and CDR2 FYNNEI. V lost 5 bases to trimming and J lost 8 bases; unmatched junction nucleotides: 7. This CDR3 is built from 14 residues. CDR3 sequence (DNA): TGTGCCAGCAGTCAGGACAGGGCTGGAGAAAAACTGTTTTTT. It encodes CASSQDRAGEKLFF.

V gene TRBV7-9 combines with J gene TRBJ1-1; D gene ambiguous. Germline-derived CDR1 and CDR2 are SEHNR and FQNEAQ (reference sequence). Deletions cut 5 bases from V and 4 bases from J, with 17 bases between. The CDR3 runs to 15 residues. In DNA, the CDR3 is TGTGCCAGCAGCCCGAGTCTCGGTGTAAGCACTGAAGCTTTCTTT. Encoded protein: CASSPSLGVSTEAFF.

The chain is built from TRBV30 and TRBJ1-3; D remains ambiguous. The germline V gene has CDR1 GTSNPN and CDR2 SVGIG (reference sequence). Trimming took off 0 bases at V and 0 bases at J, with 6 bases between the two ends. This CDR3 region has 14 residues. The CDR3 reads CAWSVFLSGNTIYF. Here the CDR3 DNA reads TGTGCCTGGAGTGTATTTCTCTCTGGAAACACCATATATTTT.

This clone was counted between two and nine times. This chain uses TRBV2 with TRBJ1-2; TRBD1 matches 7 bases. V lost 6 bases to trimming and J lost 6 bases; unmatched junction nucleotides: 7. The length of the CDR3 is 13 residues. CDR1 and CDR2 from the germline V gene are SNHLY and FYNNEI. The CDR3 DNA reads as TGTGCCAGCAGGGACGACAGGGCAAATGGCTACACCTTC. This gives the protein CASRDDRANGYTF.

CDR3 coding DNA: TGTGCCATCAGTGAGTCGGACATGGGGGCCCCTAACTATGGCTACACCTTC. Translating gives CAISESDMGAPNYGYTF. The rearrangement links TRBV10-3 to TRBJ1-2, with a weak D call TRBD1 (6 bases). CDR3 size: 17 residues. The V end lost 0 bases, the J end lost 0 bases, and 14 bases lay between the germline ends. From germline, CDR1 is ENHRY and CDR2 SYGVKD.

This chain uses TRBV19 with TRBJ1-3; D is undetermined. This CDR3 is 14 amino acids long. The V and J ends lost 6 bases and 4 bases respectively, with 13 bases between them. Per the germline V gene, CDR1 is LNHDA and CDR2 is SQIVND (reference sequence). As DNA, the CDR3 is TGTGCCAGTAGCACCACGGGGAGGGGAAACACCATATATTTT. Translated: CASSTTGRGNTIYF. The full variable domain, in which reference TRBV19 and TRBJ1-3 provide the parts outside the CDR3, is DGGITQSPKYLFRKEGQNVTLSCEQNLNHDAMYWYRQDPGQGLRLIYYSQIVNDFQKGDIAEGYSVSREKKESFPLTVTSAQKNPTAFYLCASSTTGRGNTIYFGEGSWLTVV.

The chain uses TRBV5-1 and TRBJ2-3; tentative D call: TRBD2 (6 bases). Trimming removed 4 bases at V and 2 bases at J, with 17 bases between. Germline loops: CDR1 SGHRS, CDR2 YFSETQ. The CDR3 is 16 amino acids. The CDR3 DNA reads TGCGCCAGCAGCCCCGGGAGAGGGGCGGTCACAGATACGCAGTATTTT. Its translation is CASSPGRGAVTDTQYF.

The V call is TRBV7-2, the J call TRBJ2-1, with 10 nucleotides matching TRBD2. Germline assignment: CDR1 SGHTA and CDR2 FQGNSA. Unmatched junction bases numbered 5, after V lost 2 bases and J lost 4 bases. This CDR3 comprises 16 residues. CDR3 sequence reads: CASSLSLGLAYNEQFF. CDR3 nucleotides: TGTGCCAGCAGCTTAAGCTTGGGACTAGCGTACAATGAGCAGTTCTTC.

V gene TRBV19 combines with J gene TRBJ2-6, with 7 bases matching TRBD2. This CDR3 spans 16 amino acids. From germline, CDR1 is LNHDA and CDR2 SQIVND (reference sequence). The J segment lost 2 bases and the V segment lost 0 bases, leaving 1 base of the junction unmatched. In DNA, the CDR3 is TGTGCCAGTAGTATAGAGGGGGGGGCTGGGGCCAACGTCCTGACTTTC. This encodes CASSIEGGAGANVLTF.

J is TRBJ1-1 and V is TRBV6-5; D ambiguous. V was clipped by 5 bases and J by 3 bases, with 10 bases between them. The CDR3 extends over 13 amino acids. CDR1 and CDR2 from the germline V gene are MNHEY and SVGAGI. CDR3 sequence reads: CASSLQQYTEAFF. In nucleotides, the CDR3 is TGTGCCAGCAGTCTTCAACAATACACTGAAGCTTTCTTT.

The chain has TRBV25-1 and TRBJ2-4; perhaps TRBD2 as D (5 bases). Per germline, CDR1 MGHDK and CDR2 SYGVNS. Trimming shortened V by 1 base and J by 1 base, and 11 bases separated the two germline ends. This CDR3 is 16 amino acids long. CDR3 sequence: CASSESPGVAKNIQYF. CDR3 in DNA: TGTGCCAGCAGTGAATCCCCCGGGGTGGCCAAAAACATTCAGTACTTC.

The chain links TRBV5-1 to TRBJ1-3; possible D gene TRBD1, 6 bases. The CDR3 runs to 14 residues. V was pared by 8 bases and J by 0 bases, with 12 bases between. Per the germline V gene, CDR1 is SGHRS and CDR2 is YFSETQ. CDR3 amino acids: CASSGGNSGNTIYF. The CDR3 region has the DNA TGCGCCAGTTCGGGGGGCAACTCTGGAAACACCATATATTTT.

J is TRBJ1-1 and V is TRBV7-8, with a possible D match to TRBD1 (5 bases). This CDR3 is 16 amino acids long. Per germline, CDR1 SGHVS and CDR2 FQNEAQ. Trimming stripped 5 bases from V and 6 bases from J, with 22 bases between. CDR3 protein: CASSPPTGGTVAEAFF. CDR3 nucleotide sequence: TGTGCCAGCAGCCCCCCCACGGGGGGAACAGTCGCTGAAGCTTTCTTT.

The chain has TRBV7-8 and TRBJ2-7, with 8 bases fitting TRBD1. This CDR3 is 14 amino acids long. Germline trimming cut 5 bases from V and 3 bases from J; bases unmatched to any gene: 6. CDR1 and CDR2 (germline): SGHVS, FQNEAQ. The CDR3 loop reads CASSLGQALYEQYF. The DNA of the CDR3 is TGTGCCAGCAGCCTGGGACAGGCGCTCTACGAGCAGTACTTC.

The chain recombines TRBV10-2 with TRBJ1-2; a possible D gene is TRBD1 (5 bases). The ends were cut back, 8 bases at V and 3 bases at J, with 13 bases in the middle. From germline, CDR1 is WSHSY and CDR2 SAAADI. The CDR3 sequence is 13 residues long. Here the CDR3 DNA reads TGCGCCAGCGGGCAAGACAGATACTATGGCTACACCTTC. Encoded protein: CASGQDRYYGYTF.

V and J are TRBV30 and TRBJ2-1; TRBD1 might be the D (6 bases). Germline V gene data show CDR1 as GTSNPN and CDR2 as SVGIG (reference sequence). V was cut by 0 bases and J by 4 bases, with 10 bases left in between. This CDR3 is 14 amino acids long. CDR3 coding DNA: TGTGCCTGGAGTGTGGGGGCATGGTACAATGAGCAGTTCTTC. As protein: CAWSVGAWYNEQFF.

The V and J genes are TRBV27 and TRBJ2-7; TRBD1 matches at 7 bases. CDR1 and CDR2 from the germline V gene are MNHEY and SMNVEV (reference sequence). The CDR3 spans 12 residues. J lost 1 base, V lost 9 bases, and 3 bases had no gene match. CDR3 bases: TGTGCCAGTCCGGGACAGTCCTACGAGCAGTACTTC. It specifies CASPGQSYEQYF.

This chain uses TRBV10-3 with TRBJ2-3, with 7 bases identical to TRBD1. CDR1 is ENHRY, CDR2 SYGVKD, per germline. With V trimmed by 6 bases and J by 2 bases, 5 bases remained unmatched. This CDR3 region has 14 residues. The CDR3 reads CAIRKTGDTDTQYF. In DNA form, the CDR3 reads TGTGCCATCAGGAAAACAGGGGACACAGATACGCAGTATTTT.

The V gene is TRBV18, the J gene TRBJ2-5; D is possibly TRBD2 (5 bases). CDR1 and CDR2 from the germline V gene are KGHSH and LQKENI. With 2 bases removed from V and 7 bases from J, the gap between germline ends came to 8 bases. The CDR3 runs to 12 residues. CDR3 nucleotide sequence: TGTGCCAGCTCACCATTCGGAGGGACCCAGTACTTC. Protein product: CASSPFGGTQYF.